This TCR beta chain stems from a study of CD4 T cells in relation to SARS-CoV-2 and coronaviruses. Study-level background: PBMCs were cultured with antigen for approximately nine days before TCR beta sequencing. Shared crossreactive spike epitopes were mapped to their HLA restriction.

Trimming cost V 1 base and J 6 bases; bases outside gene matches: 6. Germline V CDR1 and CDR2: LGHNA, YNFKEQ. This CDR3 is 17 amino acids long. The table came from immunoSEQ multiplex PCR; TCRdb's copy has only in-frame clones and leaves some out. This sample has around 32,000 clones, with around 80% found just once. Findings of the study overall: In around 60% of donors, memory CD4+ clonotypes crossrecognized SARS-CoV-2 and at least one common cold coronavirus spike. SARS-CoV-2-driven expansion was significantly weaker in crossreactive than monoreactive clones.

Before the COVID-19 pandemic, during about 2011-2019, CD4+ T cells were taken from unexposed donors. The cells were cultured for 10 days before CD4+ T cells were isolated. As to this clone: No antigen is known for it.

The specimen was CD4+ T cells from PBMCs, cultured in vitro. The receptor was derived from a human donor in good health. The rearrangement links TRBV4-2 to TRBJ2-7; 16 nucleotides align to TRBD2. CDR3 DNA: TGTGCCAGCAGCCAAGGGGGCGGGACTAGCGGGAGGGGCGAGCAGTACTTC. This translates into CASSQGGGTSGRGEQYF.